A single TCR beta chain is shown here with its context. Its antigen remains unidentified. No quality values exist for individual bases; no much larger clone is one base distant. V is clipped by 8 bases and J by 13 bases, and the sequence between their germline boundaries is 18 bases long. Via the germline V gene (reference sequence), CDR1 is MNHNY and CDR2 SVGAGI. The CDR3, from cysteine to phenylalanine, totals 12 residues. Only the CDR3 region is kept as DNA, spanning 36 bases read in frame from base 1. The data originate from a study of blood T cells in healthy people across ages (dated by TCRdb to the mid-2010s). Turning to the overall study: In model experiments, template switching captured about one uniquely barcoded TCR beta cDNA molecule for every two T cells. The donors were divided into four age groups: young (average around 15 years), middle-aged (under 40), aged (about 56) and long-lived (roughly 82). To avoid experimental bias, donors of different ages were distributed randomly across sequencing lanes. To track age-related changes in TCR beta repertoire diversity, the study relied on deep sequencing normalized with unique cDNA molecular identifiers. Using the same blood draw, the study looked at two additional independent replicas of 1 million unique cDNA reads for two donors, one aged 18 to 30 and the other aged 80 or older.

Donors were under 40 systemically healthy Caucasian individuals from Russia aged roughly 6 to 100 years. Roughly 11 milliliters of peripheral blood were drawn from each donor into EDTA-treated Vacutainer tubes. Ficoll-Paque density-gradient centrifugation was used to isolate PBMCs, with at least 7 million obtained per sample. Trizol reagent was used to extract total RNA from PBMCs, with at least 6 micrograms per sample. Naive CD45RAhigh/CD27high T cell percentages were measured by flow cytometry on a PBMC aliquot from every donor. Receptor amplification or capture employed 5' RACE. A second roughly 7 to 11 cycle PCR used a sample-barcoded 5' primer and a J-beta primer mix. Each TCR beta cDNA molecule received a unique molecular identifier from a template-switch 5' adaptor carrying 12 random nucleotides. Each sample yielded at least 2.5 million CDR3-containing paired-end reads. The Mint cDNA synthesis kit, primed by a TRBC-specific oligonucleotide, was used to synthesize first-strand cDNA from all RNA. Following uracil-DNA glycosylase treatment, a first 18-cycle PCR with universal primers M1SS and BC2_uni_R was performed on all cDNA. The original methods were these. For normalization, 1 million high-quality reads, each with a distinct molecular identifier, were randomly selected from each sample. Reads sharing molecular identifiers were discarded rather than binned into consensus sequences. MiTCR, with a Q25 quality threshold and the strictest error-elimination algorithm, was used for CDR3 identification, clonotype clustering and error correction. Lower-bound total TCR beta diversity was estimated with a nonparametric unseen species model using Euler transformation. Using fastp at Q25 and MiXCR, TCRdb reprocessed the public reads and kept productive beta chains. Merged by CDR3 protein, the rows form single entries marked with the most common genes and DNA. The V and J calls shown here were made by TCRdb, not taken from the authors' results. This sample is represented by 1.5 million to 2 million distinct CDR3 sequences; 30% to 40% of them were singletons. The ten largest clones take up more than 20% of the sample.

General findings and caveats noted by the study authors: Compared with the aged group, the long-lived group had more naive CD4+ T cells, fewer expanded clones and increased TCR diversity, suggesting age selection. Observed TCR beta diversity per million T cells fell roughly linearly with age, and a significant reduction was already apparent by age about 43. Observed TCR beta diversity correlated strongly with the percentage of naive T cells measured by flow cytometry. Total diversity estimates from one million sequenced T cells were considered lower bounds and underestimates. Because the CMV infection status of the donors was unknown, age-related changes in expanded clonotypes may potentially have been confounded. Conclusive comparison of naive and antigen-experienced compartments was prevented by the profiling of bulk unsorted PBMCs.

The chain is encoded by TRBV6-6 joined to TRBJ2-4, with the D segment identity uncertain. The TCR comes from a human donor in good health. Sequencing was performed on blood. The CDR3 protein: CASGRIPMPQYF. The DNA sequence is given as TGTGCCAGCGGACGGATCCCAATGCCCCAGTACTTC.